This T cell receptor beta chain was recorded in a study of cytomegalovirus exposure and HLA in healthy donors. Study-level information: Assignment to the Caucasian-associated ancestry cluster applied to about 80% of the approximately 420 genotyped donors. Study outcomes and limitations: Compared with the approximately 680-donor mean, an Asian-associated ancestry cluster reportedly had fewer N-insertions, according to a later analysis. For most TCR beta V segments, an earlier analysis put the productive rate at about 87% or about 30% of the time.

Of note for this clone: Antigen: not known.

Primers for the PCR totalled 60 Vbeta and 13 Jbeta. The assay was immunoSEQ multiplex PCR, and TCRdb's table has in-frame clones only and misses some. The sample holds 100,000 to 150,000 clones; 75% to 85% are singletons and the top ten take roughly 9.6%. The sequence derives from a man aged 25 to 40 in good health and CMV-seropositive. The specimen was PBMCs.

CDR3 amino acids: CASSEGQQDYGYTF. The CDR3, as DNA: TGTGCCAGCAGTGAAGGACAGCAAGACTATGGCTACACCTTC. The chain links TRBV2 to TRBJ1-2; possible D gene TRBD1, 5 bases. There are 14 residues in the CDR3. Germline V gene lookup returns CDR1 SNHLY and CDR2 FYNNEI. Trimming removed 1 base from V and 3 bases from J, with 9 bases in between.